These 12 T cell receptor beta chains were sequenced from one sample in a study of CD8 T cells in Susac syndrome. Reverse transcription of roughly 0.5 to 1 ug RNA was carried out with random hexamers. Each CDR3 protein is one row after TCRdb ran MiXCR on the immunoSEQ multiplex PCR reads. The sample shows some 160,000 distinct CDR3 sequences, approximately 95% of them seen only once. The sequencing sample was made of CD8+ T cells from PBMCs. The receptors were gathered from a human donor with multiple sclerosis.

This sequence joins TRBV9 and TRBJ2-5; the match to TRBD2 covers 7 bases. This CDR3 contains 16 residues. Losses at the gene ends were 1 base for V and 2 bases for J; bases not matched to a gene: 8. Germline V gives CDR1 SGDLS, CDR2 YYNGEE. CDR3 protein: CASSVLSGGGQETQYF. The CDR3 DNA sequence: TGTGCCAGCAGCGTACTCAGCGGCGGGGGTCAAGAGACCCAGTACTTC.

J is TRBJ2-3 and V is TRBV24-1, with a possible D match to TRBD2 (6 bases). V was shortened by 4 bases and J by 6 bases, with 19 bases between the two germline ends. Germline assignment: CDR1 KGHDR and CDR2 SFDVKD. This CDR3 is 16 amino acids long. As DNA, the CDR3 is TGTGCCACCAGTGACCCTAGCGCTGTGAAGAGCGATACGCAGTATTTT. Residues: CATSDPSAVKSDTQYF.

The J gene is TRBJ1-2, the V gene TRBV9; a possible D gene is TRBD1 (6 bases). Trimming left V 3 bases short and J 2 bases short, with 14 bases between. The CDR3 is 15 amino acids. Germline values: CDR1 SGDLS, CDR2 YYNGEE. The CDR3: CASSEHRTENYGYTF. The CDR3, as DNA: TGTGCCAGCAGCGAGCACCGGACAGAGAACTATGGCTACACCTTC.

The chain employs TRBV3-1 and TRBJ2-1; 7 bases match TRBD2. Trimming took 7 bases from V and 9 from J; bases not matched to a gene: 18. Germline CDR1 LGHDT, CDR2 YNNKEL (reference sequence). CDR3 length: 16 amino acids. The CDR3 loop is CASTPTTGTTIVEQFF. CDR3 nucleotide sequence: TGTGCCAGCACACCAACCACGGGGACTACAATCGTTGAGCAGTTCTTC.

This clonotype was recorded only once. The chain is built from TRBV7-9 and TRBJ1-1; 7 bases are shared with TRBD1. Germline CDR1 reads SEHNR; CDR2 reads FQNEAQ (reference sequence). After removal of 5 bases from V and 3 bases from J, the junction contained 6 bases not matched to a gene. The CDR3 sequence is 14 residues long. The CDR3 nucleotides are TGTGCCAGCAGCCCACTGACAGGGCACACTGAAGCTTTCTTT. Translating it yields CASSPLTGHTEAFF.

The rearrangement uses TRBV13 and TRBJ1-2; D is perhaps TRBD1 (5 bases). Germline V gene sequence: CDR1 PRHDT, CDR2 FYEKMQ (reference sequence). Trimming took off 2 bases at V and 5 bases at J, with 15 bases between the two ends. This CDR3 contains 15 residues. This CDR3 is CASSLTGTEAYGYTF. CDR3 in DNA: TGTGCCAGCAGCTTAACCGGGACGGAAGCATATGGCTACACCTTC.

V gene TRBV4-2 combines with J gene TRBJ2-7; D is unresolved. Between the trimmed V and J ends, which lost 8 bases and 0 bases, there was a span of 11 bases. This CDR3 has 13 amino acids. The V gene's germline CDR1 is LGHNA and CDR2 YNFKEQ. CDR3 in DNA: TGTGCCAGCCGGGCGACGAGCTCCTACGAGCAGTACTTC. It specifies CASRATSSYEQYF.

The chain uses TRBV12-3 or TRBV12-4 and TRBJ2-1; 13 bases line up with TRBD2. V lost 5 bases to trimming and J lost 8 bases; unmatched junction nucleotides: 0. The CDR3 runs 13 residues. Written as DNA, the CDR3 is TGTGCCAGCAGTGGGACTAGCGGGGATGAGCAGTTCTTC. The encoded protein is CASSGTSGDEQFF.

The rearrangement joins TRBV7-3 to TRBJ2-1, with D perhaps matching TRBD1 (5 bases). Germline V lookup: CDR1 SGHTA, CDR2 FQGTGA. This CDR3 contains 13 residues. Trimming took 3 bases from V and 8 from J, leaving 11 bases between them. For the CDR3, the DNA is TGTGCCAGCAGCTTCAGGGCCTCCGATGAGCAGTTCTTC. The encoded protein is CASSFRASDEQFF.

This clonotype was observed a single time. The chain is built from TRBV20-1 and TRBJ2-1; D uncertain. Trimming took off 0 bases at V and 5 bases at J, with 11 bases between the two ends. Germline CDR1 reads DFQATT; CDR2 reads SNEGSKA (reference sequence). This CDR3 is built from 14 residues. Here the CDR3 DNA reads TGCAGTGCTAGAGATTACCAAAGAAACAATGAGCAGTTCTTC. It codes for CSARDYQRNNEQFF.

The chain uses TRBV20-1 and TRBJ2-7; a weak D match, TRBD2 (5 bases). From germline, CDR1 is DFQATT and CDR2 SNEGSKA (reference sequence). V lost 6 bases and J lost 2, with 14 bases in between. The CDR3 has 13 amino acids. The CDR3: CSAPGYSTYEQYF. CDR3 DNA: TGCAGTGCCCCGGGATACAGCACCTACGAGCAGTACTTC.

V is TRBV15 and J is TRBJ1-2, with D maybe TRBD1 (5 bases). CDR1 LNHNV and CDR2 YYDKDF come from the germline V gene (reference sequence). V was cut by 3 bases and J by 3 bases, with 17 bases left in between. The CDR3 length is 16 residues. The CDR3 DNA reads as TGTGCCACCAGCAGTAGTCCTCTACAGGCGGACTATGGCTACACCTTC. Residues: CATSSSPLQADYGYTF.